The entry below describes one TCR beta chain. Its ends do not fully match the called genes, so a read error is possible. The source of the sample is a study of T cell responses to AZD1222 COVID-19 vaccine. Looking at the study overall: Recipients boosted at about 4 weeks or about 12 weeks are pooled.

This CDR3 spans 13 amino acids. CDR1 and CDR2 (germline): LGHDT, YNNKEL (reference sequence). Profiling relied on immunoSEQ multiplex PCR, and the TCRdb table lists in-frame clones only, not all of them. The table has about 190,000 clones, around 90% seen once; the top ten hold over 0.75%. The source is an adult in good health. The input for sequencing was peripheral blood, taken on day 0 of AZD1222 vaccination. The gene calls are TRBV3-1 (or the pseudogene TRBV3-2) and TRBJ1-5; D is uncertain. CDR3 amino acids: CASSQGRGQSQHF. The CDR3 DNA reads as TGTGCCAGCAGCCAAGGGCGCGGTCAGTCCCAGCATTTT.